The clone carrying this TCR beta chain was picked up a small number of times. The data were taken from a study of blood T cell repertoires in COVID-19. In the source study's methods: Estimated nucleated cell counts came from reference gene primer amplification. Method: immunoSEQ multiplex PCR; TCRdb's copy keeps in-frame clones and lacks some. D and trimming were read from the DNA, whereas the V and J calls and clone size are those reported in that table. Of 150,000 to 200,000 clones listed, roughly 78% are singletons. Trimming removed 9 bases at V and 7 bases at J, with 16 bases between. Germline CDR1 LNHDA, CDR2 SQIVND (reference sequence). The CDR3 consists of 13 residues.

The receptor was isolated from an elderly woman with active or convalescent COVID-19. The sample taken for sequencing was peripheral blood. The J gene is TRBJ1-5, the V gene TRBV19; D possibly corresponds to TRBD1 (5 bases). In DNA form, the CDR3 reads TGTGCCAGCCACGGACACTTCACGCAGCCCCAGCATTTT. Protein product: CASHGHFTQPQHF.